The next 30 T cell receptor beta chains were all read from a single sample in a study of blood T cell repertoires in COVID-19. Clones were sequenced by immunoSEQ multiplex PCR, and TCRdb holds only the in-frame ones, with some missing. The table includes some 200,000 clones, 76% detected once. Sequencing used peripheral blood. The receptors shown here come from a woman in her fifties or sixties with active or convalescent COVID-19.

The J gene is TRBJ2-5, the V gene TRBV5-5; 7 bases are shared with TRBD2. The CDR3 extends over 14 amino acids. Germline CDR1 reads SGHKS; CDR2 reads YYEKEE (reference sequence). The ends lost 0 bases at V and 5 bases at J; junction bases unmatched: 4. The CDR3 here is CASSLGREWETQYF. In DNA, the CDR3 is TGTGCCAGCAGCTTGGGGCGGGAGTGGGAGACCCAGTACTTC.

The chain has TRBV11-2 and TRBJ2-7; a possible D gene is TRBD1 (6 bases). The CDR3 is 16 amino acids. Germline V gene data show CDR1 as SGHAT and CDR2 as FQNNGV. The germline V and J ends were trimmed by 0 bases and 0 bases, with 12 bases remaining between them. CDR3 coding DNA: TGTGCCAGCAGCTTAGATCGGGACATCCTCTCCTACGAGCAGTACTTC. Translated, it gives CASSLDRDILSYEQYF.

The chain carries TRBV5-1 and TRBJ2-7; 7 nucleotides line up with TRBD1. The CDR3 has 14 residues. V shed 0 bases, J shed 4 bases, and the junction held 4 bases outside the gene matches. Germline V gene sequence: CDR1 SGHRS, CDR2 YFSETQ. CDR3: CASSLGDRQYEQYF. CDR3 bases: TGCGCCAGCAGCTTGGGGGACAGACAGTACGAGCAGTACTTC.

This chain connects TRBV14 to TRBJ1-6; D uncertain. CDR3 length: 16 amino acids. Trimming took off 1 base at V and 6 bases at J, with 13 bases between the two ends. The germline V gene encodes CDR1 SGHDN and CDR2 FVKESK. CDR3 nucleotide sequence: TGTGCCAGCAGCCAAGCAGGTCACCGTGGTAATTCACCCCTCCACTTT. Its translation: CASSQAGHRGNSPLHF.

V usage is TRBV7-3 and J usage is TRBJ2-1; TRBD2 matches 9 bases. The V gene end was trimmed by 4 bases and the J gene end by 6 bases; junction bases not matched to a gene: 1. Germline-derived CDR1 and CDR2 are SGHTA and FQGTGA. The CDR3 spans 13 residues. The CDR3 DNA follows: TGTGCCAGCAGCTCGGGACTAGCCAATGAGCAGTTCTTC. It codes for CASSSGLANEQFF.

The chain employs TRBV7-9 and TRBJ2-7; TRBD2 matches 10 bases. After removal of 6 bases from V and 0 bases from J, the junction contained 5 bases not matched to a gene. The CDR3 loop spans 15 amino acids. Germline V lookup: CDR1 SEHNR, CDR2 FQNEAQ (reference sequence). This CDR3 is CASSHIAGGSYEQYF. In DNA form, the CDR3 reads TGTGCCAGCAGTCATATAGCGGGGGGCTCCTACGAGCAGTACTTC.

V is TRBV2 and J is TRBJ2-5, with a weak D call TRBD1 (7 bases). Deletions cut 7 bases from V and 2 bases from J, with 11 bases between. The CDR3 sequence is 13 residues long. CDR1 and CDR2 (germline): SNHLY, FYNNEI. The CDR3 region is CASTEGQQETQYF. Written as DNA, the CDR3 is TGTGCCAGCACGGAGGGACAGCAAGAGACCCAGTACTTC.

This sequence joins TRBV28 and TRBJ2-7; 8 positions match TRBD1. The length of the CDR3 is 16 residues. V lost 6 bases, J lost 8 bases, and 18 bases stayed unmatched. The germline gives CDR1 MDHEN, CDR2 SYDVKM. CDR3 protein: CASSSGTGLAGAKQYF. The CDR3, as DNA: TGTGCCAGCAGCAGTGGGACAGGACTGGCCGGGGCCAAGCAGTACTTC.

This chain links TRBV5-6 with TRBJ1-5; D is perhaps TRBD1 (5 bases). Germline values: CDR1 SGHDT, CDR2 YYEEEE. Trimming pared 0 bases from V and 9 bases from J, leaving 16 bases between. The CDR3 runs to 15 residues. The CDR3 DNA reads as TGTGCCAGCAGCTTGGGAATGACAGTGGGGGGGCCCCAGCATTTT. Translating gives CASSLGMTVGGPQHF.

This clone occurred a few times. The chain links TRBV6-5 to TRBJ2-2; possibly TRBD2 for D (6 bases). From germline, CDR1 is MNHEY and CDR2 SVGAGI. There are 14 residues in the CDR3. Between the trimmed V and J ends, which lost 2 bases and 7 bases, there was a span of 11 bases. CDR3 sequence (DNA): TGTGCCAGCAGTTACGAGTCGGGAGTCGGGGAGCTGTTTTTT. This sequence encodes CASSYESGVGELFF.

The CDR3, as DNA: TGTGCCAGCAGCCAACTAGCGGGGGGCGGGGAGACCCAGTACTTC. It encodes CASSQLAGGGETQYF. The chain links TRBV4-2 to TRBJ2-5; 11 bases are a match to TRBD2. The CDR3 covers 15 residues. From germline, CDR1 is LGHNA and CDR2 YNFKEQ. J lost 5 bases, V lost 2 bases, and 4 bases had no gene match.

This clone was counted a few times. The DNA for the CDR3 is TGTGCCAGCAGCGAACAGGGCTCTGGAAACACCATATATTTT. Translated, it gives CASSEQGSGNTIYF. J is TRBJ1-3 and V is TRBV7-2, with D perhaps matching TRBD1 (6 bases). CDR1 is SGHTA and CDR2 is FQGNSA in the germline V gene. Trimming removed 5 bases at V and 0 bases at J, with 8 bases between. This CDR3 is built from 14 residues.

This clone was observed once. V usage is TRBV19 and J usage is TRBJ2-3, with a weak D call TRBD2 (7 bases). The germline V gene encodes CDR1 LNHDA and CDR2 SQIVND (reference sequence). The V gene lost 3 bases and the J gene lost 2 bases, with 9 bases spanning the gap. CDR3 size: 14 residues. CDR3 protein: CASSMRGPTDTQYF. CDR3 DNA sequence: TGTGCCAGTAGTATGCGGGGGCCCACAGATACGCAGTATTTT.

The chain combines TRBV19 with TRBJ1-1, with 8 bases aligning to TRBD1. This CDR3 spans 15 amino acids. V gave up 6 bases and J gave up 4 bases; unmatched junction bases: 10. Germline values: CDR1 LNHDA, CDR2 SQIVND (reference sequence). CDR3 sequence: CASSLTQGAGTEAFF. In DNA, the CDR3 is TGTGCCAGTAGCCTCACCCAGGGGGCGGGCACTGAAGCTTTCTTT. The full variable domain, its missing parts supplied by reference TRBV19 and TRBJ1-1, is DGGITQSPKYLFRKEGQNVTLSCEQNLNHDAMYWYRQDPGQGLRLIYYSQIVNDFQKGDIAEGYSVSREKKESFPLTVTSAQKNPTAFYLCASSLTQGAGTEAFFGQGTRLTVV.

In its sample, this clone was seen a few times. The CDR3 spells CASSVGRDTNYEQYF. The CDR3 DNA follows: TGTGCCAGCAGCGTAGGTCGGGACACTAACTACGAGCAGTACTTC. The rearrangement links TRBV9 to TRBJ2-7, with D perhaps matching TRBD1 (6 bases). Germline V lookup: CDR1 SGDLS, CDR2 YYNGEE. Trimming removed 0 bases at V and 3 bases at J, with 13 bases between. This CDR3 comprises 15 residues.

The rearrangement uses TRBV19 and TRBJ2-7; TRBD1 matches at 10 bases. Germline loops: CDR1 LNHDA, CDR2 SQIVND (reference sequence). This CDR3 contains 17 residues. V gave up 5 bases and J gave up 5 bases; unmatched junction bases: 15. CDR3 DNA sequence: TGTGCCAGTAGTGCCTTGTTAGGGACAGGGGCTGGGCACGAGCAGTACTTC. Translating gives CASSALLGTGAGHEQYF.

This chain links TRBV12-5 with TRBJ2-7; TRBD2 is a possible D gene (6 bases). Looked up from germline, CDR1 is LGHNT and CDR2 is FRNRAP. There are 18 residues in the CDR3. V lost 0 bases and J 2 bases, leaving 20 bases between the germline ends. The CDR3 nucleotides are TGTGCTAGTGGTTTGGTAATTCCGGTCATGCGGGACCCCTACGAGCAGTACTTC. Protein sequence: CASGLVIPVMRDPYEQYF.

V is TRBV2 and J is TRBJ1-5; no definite D call. From germline, CDR1 is SNHLY and CDR2 FYNNEI. The length of the CDR3 is 17 residues. V lost 4 bases and J 0 bases, leaving 16 bases between the germline ends. DNA for the CDR3: TGTGCCAGCAGTGTGGCAGGTAAAAAAGATAGCAATCAGCCCCAGCATTTT. Its translation is CASSVAGKKDSNQPQHF.

The rearrangement uses TRBV4-2 and TRBJ2-7; TRBD2 matches at 8 bases. V shed 0 bases, J shed 4 bases, and the junction held 14 bases outside the gene matches. This CDR3 is 18 amino acids long. Per germline, CDR1 LGHNA and CDR2 YNFKEQ. CDR3 DNA sequence: TGTGCCAGCAGCCAAGAAGTCGGTGGTCGGGGGGGCGATTACGAGCAGTACTTC. Translated: CASSQEVGGRGGDYEQYF.

This clone showed up just a few times. The chain couples TRBV19 to TRBJ1-1; D is possibly TRBD1 (6 bases). The CDR3 is 16 amino acids. Trimming removed 4 bases at V and 1 base at J, with 16 bases between. CDR1 and CDR2 (germline): LNHDA, SQIVND (reference sequence). The CDR3 DNA reads as TGTGCCAGTAGTAAGGGGGACCCCTTAAAGAACACTGAAGCTTTCTTT. The encoded protein is CASSKGDPLKNTEAFF.

The CDR3 nucleotides are TGTGCCAGCAGCCCGGGACAGCCCTATACAAACTATGGCTACACCTTC. Encoded protein: CASSPGQPYTNYGYTF. The chain employs TRBV7-9 and TRBJ1-2; 7 nucleotides agree with TRBD1. The germline gives CDR1 SEHNR, CDR2 FQNEAQ (reference sequence). This CDR3 has 16 residues. The junction had 11 bases not matched to a gene; V was cut back by 5 bases and J by 2 bases.

The rearrangement joins TRBV28 to TRBJ2-5, with 10 nucleotides matching TRBD1. Germline V gives CDR1 MDHEN, CDR2 SYDVKM. The ends lost 7 bases at V and 4 bases at J; junction bases unmatched: 3. This CDR3 is built from 13 residues. The CDR3 coding sequence is TGTGCCAGCAAGAGACAGGGGGCAGAGACCCAGTACTTC. Encoded protein: CASKRQGAETQYF.

This chain links TRBV20-1 with TRBJ2-5, with 13 bases aligning to TRBD2. V lost 3 bases and J lost 3; bases outside the gene matches: 7. Looked up from germline, CDR1 is DFQATT and CDR2 is SNEGSKA (reference sequence). This CDR3 is 16 amino acids long. The CDR3 loop reads CSASTSGRGGKETQYF. The CDR3 bases are TGCAGTGCTAGTACTAGCGGGAGGGGGGGTAAAGAGACCCAGTACTTC.

The chain joins TRBV7-8 to TRBJ1-4, with D uncertain. Trimming took off 5 bases at V and 6 bases at J, with 13 bases between the two ends. This CDR3 has 14 residues. Germline CDR1 SGHVS, CDR2 FQNEAQ. The CDR3 sequence is CASSQGRSHEKLFF. The CDR3, as DNA: TGTGCCAGCAGCCAAGGGAGGTCCCATGAAAAACTGTTTTTT.

This clone was observed a single time. The J gene is TRBJ1-1, the V gene TRBV4-1, with D maybe TRBD1 (5 bases). CDR1 is MGHRA, CDR2 YSYEKL, per germline. The V end lost 0 bases, the J end lost 7 bases, and 9 bases lay between the germline ends. The CDR3 consists of 13 residues. CDR3 region: CASSQDGQGEAFF. CDR3 nucleotide sequence: TGCGCCAGCAGCCAAGATGGCCAGGGTGAAGCTTTCTTT.

This clone has only a few counts. The chain joins TRBV28 to TRBJ1-2, with TRBD1 matching 9 bases. Germline CDR1 reads MDHEN; CDR2 reads SYDVKM. Losses at the gene ends were 6 bases for V and 7 bases for J; bases not matched to a gene: 12. The CDR3 runs to 15 residues. DNA for the CDR3: TGTGCCAGCAGACCCGATCGGGACAGGGAATTTGGCTACACCTTC. Amino acid sequence: CASRPDRDREFGYTF.

This clone ranks as medium-sized. The V gene is TRBV7-8, the J gene TRBJ2-1; D is possibly TRBD2 (7 bases). The CDR3 has 16 amino acids. The V and J ends lost 1 base and 0 bases respectively, with 10 bases between them. Germline lookup yields CDR1 SGHVS and CDR2 FQNEAQ. The CDR3: CASSLGRGRSYNEQFF. Written as DNA, the CDR3 is TGTGCCAGCAGCTTAGGGCGGGGGCGCTCCTACAATGAGCAGTTCTTC.

On this clone: A much larger clone differs by one base, so this may be a read error. The J gene is TRBJ2-2, the V gene TRBV2; 9 bases fit TRBD1. Germline CDR1 SNHLY, CDR2 FYNNEI. CDR3 size: 15 residues. V lost 7 bases to trimming and J lost 0 bases; unmatched junction nucleotides: 3. This CDR3 reads CASKRQGANTGELFF. The CDR3 DNA reads TGTGCCAGCAAGAGACAGGGGGCGAACACCGGGGAGCTGTTTTTT. Variable domain in full (rest from reference TRBV2 and TRBJ2-2): EPEVTQTPSHQVTQMGQEVILRCVPISNHLYFYWYRQILGQKVEFLVSFYNNEISEKSEIFDDQFSVERPDGSNFTLKIRSTKLEDSAMYFCASKRQGANTGELFFGEGSRLTVL.

The chain joins TRBV11-2 to TRBJ2-1; 8 bases fit TRBD2. The CDR3 loop spans 16 amino acids. Trimming removed 4 bases from V and 1 base from J; junction bases left unmatched: 6. Germline values: CDR1 SGHAT, CDR2 FQNNGV. CDR3 sequence (DNA): TGTGCCAGCAGCTCACAGGCGGGAGGTTCCTACAATGAGCAGTTCTTC. Its translation is CASSSQAGGSYNEQFF.

This clone came up once. This chain joins TRBV11-2 and TRBJ2-3; no clear D. The V gene lost 5 bases and the J gene lost 0 bases, with 9 bases spanning the gap. There are 14 residues in the CDR3. The V gene's germline CDR1 is SGHAT and CDR2 FQNNGV. The DNA for the CDR3 is TGTGCCAGCAGCCCACTCTCAAGCACAGATACGCAGTATTTT. This encodes CASSPLSSTDTQYF.